These 21 T cell receptor beta chains were all obtained from the same sample, sequenced in a study of metastatic and nonmetastatic thyroid tumors. Using MiXCR, TCRdb re-called clones from the PCR reads. The table shows 15,000 to 20,000 clones, with approximately 30% occurring only once. Every patient was untreated before thyroid surgery. Sample: adjacent normal tissue. These receptors were taken from a female donor with papillary thyroid cancer or a benign thyroid nodule (not recorded which). Some clones in this sample may be carry-over from other donors' samples.

This clone was counted only a few times. The chain's CDR3 is CASSLDGNTEAFF. The CDR3 bases are TGTGCCAGCAGCCTCGACGGAAACACTGAAGCTTTCTTT. The rearrangement links TRBV28 to TRBJ1-1; D uncertain. CDR3 size: 13 residues. Germline V gene data show CDR1 as MDHEN and CDR2 as SYDVKM. Trimming took off 6 bases at V and 2 bases at J, with 10 bases between the two ends.

This rearrangement joins TRBV2 to TRBJ2-1; no reliable D call. Trimming removed 0 bases from V and 9 bases from J, with 15 bases in between. The germline gives CDR1 SNHLY, CDR2 FYNNEI. The CDR3 runs to 15 residues. The chain's CDR3 is CASSEAGTHLGEQFF. Written as DNA, the CDR3 is TGTGCCAGCAGTGAAGCGGGTACACACCTAGGTGAGCAGTTCTTC.

This clone was found many times. The rearrangement uses TRBV20-1 and TRBJ2-7, with D perhaps matching TRBD1 or TRBD2 (5 bases each). Trimming took 5 bases from V and 4 from J, leaving 18 bases between them. Germline assignment: CDR1 DFQATT and CDR2 SNEGSKA (reference sequence). This CDR3 spans 14 amino acids. CDR3 nucleotides: TGCAGTGCTGCCGGTGGGGGATCGGGTTACGAGCAGTACTTC. Translating gives CSAAGGGSGYEQYF.

This clone was detected only a few times. The CDR3 carries no conserved terminal phenylalanine or tryptophan, so it likely arises from a read error. The limits of the CDR3 on the DNA are not certain, so only TCRdb's listed CDR3 is given. The chain couples TRBV6-2 or TRBV6-3 to TRBJ1-1. The CDR3 has 15 residues if both end residues are counted. Germline-derived CDR1 and CDR2 are MNHEY and SVGEGT. The CDR3 loop reads CASSYSIVRNTEAFL.

V gene TRBV7-9 combines with J gene TRBJ1-3; tentative D call: TRBD1 (6 bases). The CDR3 is made up of 14 amino acids. The V end lost 5 bases, the J end lost 2 bases, and 10 bases lay between the germline ends. Germline lookup yields CDR1 SEHNR and CDR2 FQNEAQ (reference sequence). CDR3 sequence: CASSTRDTGNTIYF. The DNA of the CDR3 is TGTGCCAGCAGCACGCGGGACACTGGAAACACCATATATTTT.

The chain is built from TRBV20-1 and TRBJ2-7; 13 positions match TRBD2. The CDR3 has 16 amino acids. From germline, CDR1 is DFQATT and CDR2 SNEGSKA (reference sequence). V was clipped by 3 bases and J by 7 bases; unmatched bases: 12. The CDR3 reads CSASIAQGLAGREQYF. CDR3 coding DNA: TGCAGTGCTAGCATAGCCCAGGGACTAGCGGGACGGGAGCAGTACTTC.

This clone was seen many times. The V and J genes are TRBV4-2 and TRBJ2-1, with a weak D call TRBD1 (6 bases). Trimming stripped 1 base from V and 7 bases from J, with 8 bases between. The CDR3 length is 13 residues. From germline, CDR1 is LGHNA and CDR2 YNFKEQ. The CDR3 region has the DNA TGTGCCAGCAGCCAAGGTAGGGGGAATGAGCAGTTCTTC. Translating it yields CASSQGRGNEQFF.

In this sample, this clone is medium-sized. The gene calls are TRBV7-6 and TRBJ1-2; D not certain. The CDR3 consists of 13 residues. Trimming stripped 1 base from V and 8 bases from J, with 11 bases between. Germline V gene sequence: CDR1 SGHVS, CDR2 FNYEAQ. As DNA, the CDR3 is TGTGCCAGCAGCTTAGGATCCGGTGGAGGCTACACCTTC. It yields the protein CASSLGSGGGYTF. Drawing the rest from reference TRBV7-6 and TRBJ1-2, the complete variable domain is GAGVSQSPRYKVTKRGQDVALRCDPISGHVSLYWYRQALGQGPEFLTYFNYEAQQDKSGLPNDRFSAERPEGSISTLTIQRTEQRDSAMYRCASSLGSGGGYTFGSGTRLTVV.

The V and J genes are TRBV3-1 and TRBJ2-3; tentatively, D is TRBD2 (6 bases). This CDR3 is 14 amino acids long. The germline V and J ends were trimmed by 4 bases and 2 bases, with 10 bases remaining between them. Germline-derived CDR1 and CDR2 are LGHDT and YNNKEL (reference sequence). The CDR3 bases are TGTGCCAGCAGCCTTAGCGGATTCACAGATACGCAGTATTTT. Its translation: CASSLSGFTDTQYF.

Sample share makes this clone medium-sized. V gene TRBV6-1 combines with J gene TRBJ2-3; 13 bases map to TRBD2. This CDR3 comprises 15 residues. Unmatched junction bases numbered 6, after V lost 7 bases and J lost 5 bases. Germline CDR1 reads MNHNS; CDR2 reads SASEGT. CDR3 residues: CASTPTSGGLDTQYF. The CDR3 DNA reads TGTGCCAGCACACCGACTAGCGGGGGGCTAGATACGCAGTATTTT.

By proportion, this clone is medium-sized. This chain links TRBV3-2 with TRBJ2-3; the DNA was not compared with TRBD2, the D call given in the table. TRBV3-2 is a pseudogene locus. The CDR3 is 16 amino acids. The CDR3 reads CASSQDWRESTDTQYF. CDR3 DNA: TGTGCCAGCAGCCAAGATTGGAGGGAAAGCACAGATACGCAGTATTTT.

This clone appeared many times. The chain carries TRBV14 and TRBJ2-1, with D unresolved. The V end was cut by 4 bases, the J end by 8 bases, with 15 bases between. From germline, CDR1 is SGHDN and CDR2 FVKESK. The CDR3 length is 14 residues. DNA of the CDR3: TGTGCCAGCAGCCGTGACCTAGTGGTGGATGAGCAGTTCTTC. Its protein product is CASSRDLVVDEQFF.

V usage is TRBV6-1 and J usage is TRBJ2-4; 15 bases align to TRBD2. CDR3 length: 18 residues. Per germline, CDR1 MNHNS and CDR2 SASEGT. Trimming at V came to 4 bases and at J to 2 bases, leaving 6 bases not matched to a gene. CDR3 sequence reads: CASSGGLAGGPSKNIQYF. CDR3 coding DNA: TGTGCCAGCAGTGGAGGACTAGCGGGAGGGCCCTCCAAAAACATTCAGTACTTC.

CDR3 sequence (DNA): TGTGCCAGCAGGTCCAGTTTGATCCAAGGGGAGACCCAGTACTTC. This encodes CASRSSLIQGETQYF. The chain joins TRBV2 to TRBJ2-5, with no clear D. This CDR3 spans 15 amino acids. Trimming left V 6 bases short and J 5 bases short, with 19 bases between. The germline CDR1 and CDR2 sequences are SNHLY and FYNNEI.

J is TRBJ1-2 and V is TRBV19, with D tentatively TRBD1 (5 bases). The V gene's germline CDR1 is LNHDA and CDR2 SQIVND (reference sequence). Trimming stripped 4 bases from V and 4 bases from J, with 13 bases between. This CDR3 is built from 14 residues. CDR3 sequence (DNA): TGTGCCAGTAGTAACCCCCCAGGGCTCTATGGCTACACCTTC. Translation: CASSNPPGLYGYTF.

The chain joins TRBV7-8 to TRBJ1-2; D might be TRBD1 (5 bases). The V end was cut by 0 bases, the J end by 6 bases, with 14 bases between. Germline V lookup: CDR1 SGHVS, CDR2 FQNEAQ. The CDR3 loop spans 15 amino acids. The CDR3 is CASSLAGAGTDGYTF. As DNA, the CDR3 is TGTGCCAGCAGCTTAGCCGGTGCGGGGACGGATGGCTACACCTTC. The complete variable domain, with remaining parts taken from reference TRBV7-8 and TRBJ1-2, reads GAGVSQSPRYKVAKRGQDVALRCDPISGHVSLFWYQQALGQGPEFLTYFQNEAQLDKSGLPSDRFFAERPEGSVSTLKIQRTQQEDSAVYLCASSLAGAGTDGYTFGSGTRLTVV.

This rearrangement joins TRBV5-1 to TRBJ2-1; unclear D gene. This CDR3 has 12 amino acids. Germline V gene data show CDR1 as SGHRS and CDR2 as YFSETQ. The ends were cut back, 1 base at V and 7 bases at J, with 6 bases in the middle. This CDR3 reads CASSLWDNEQFF. Written as DNA, the CDR3 is TGCGCCAGCAGCTTGTGGGATAATGAGCAGTTCTTC. Full variable domain (rest looked up from reference TRBV5-1 and TRBJ2-1): KAGVTQTPRYLIKTRGQQVTLSCSPISGHRSVSWYQQTPGQGLQFLFEYFSETQRNKGNFPGRFSGRQFSNSRSEMNVSTLELGDSALYLCASSLWDNEQFFGPGTRLTVL.

The chain joins TRBV30 to TRBJ2-5, with 8 positions matching TRBD2. V lost 0 bases, J lost 2 bases, and 2 bases stayed unmatched. This CDR3 is 14 amino acids long. CDR1 and CDR2 (germline): GTSNPN, SVGIG (reference sequence). CDR3 nucleotides: TGTGCCTGGAGTGTTACTAGCGGACAAGAGACCCAGTACTTC. This codes for CAWSVTSGQETQYF.

The chain links TRBV6-1 to TRBJ2-7, with D maybe TRBD2 (5 bases). Per germline, CDR1 MNHNS and CDR2 SASEGT. The CDR3 length is 15 residues. Trimming shortened V by 6 bases and J by 4 bases, and 19 bases separated the two germline ends. Here the CDR3 DNA reads TGTGCCAGCAGACCGGAGGACTCCCTCGGGTACGAGCAGTACTTC. Amino acids: CASRPEDSLGYEQYF.

The CDR3 here is CASSIDRWYGNSPLHF. The CDR3 region has the DNA TGTGCCAGTAGTATAGATCGGTGGTATGGGAATTCACCCCTCCACTTT. The gene calls are TRBV19 and TRBJ1-6; the D is unclear. V lost 0 bases and J lost 7, with 13 bases in between. Looked up from germline, CDR1 is LNHDA and CDR2 is SQIVND (reference sequence). The CDR3 totals 16 residues.

The chain couples TRBV3-1 to TRBJ2-5; D uncertain. The CDR3 is made up of 13 amino acids. V dropped 1 base and J dropped 6 bases, with 9 bases sitting between them. Germline V lookup: CDR1 LGHDT, CDR2 YNNKEL (reference sequence). The CDR3: CASSQGTVQTQYF. In nucleotides, the CDR3 is TGTGCCAGCAGCCAAGGGACGGTCCAGACCCAGTACTTC.